This entry describes one TCR beta chain. As yet, its antigen is unknown. Looked up from germline, CDR1 is DFQATT and CDR2 is SNEGSKA (reference sequence). V was clipped by 2 bases and J by 3 bases, with 8 bases between them. This CDR3 spans 12 amino acids. These data are taken from a study of CD8 T cells in ankylosing spondylitis. Whole-study findings and limits: Reportedly, matched ankylosing spondylitis synovial fluid was significantly enriched for disease-linked clones. With a CD8+ phenotype, disease-linked clones were relatively rare in peripheral blood. Blood of patients with ankylosing spondylitis appeared to be characterized by a TCR beta motif of several highly homologous variants.

TCRdb redid the calling of the 5' RACE reads with MiXCR, one entry per CDR3 protein. The sample lists hundreds of thousands of distinct CDR3 sequences; less than 25% were seen once. This chain connects TRBV20-1 to TRBJ2-7, with a possible D match to TRBD1 (6 bases). Specimen: blood, either unsorted or a sorted T cell fraction (not recorded which). The TCR was taken from a female donor with ankylosing spondylitis or in good health (not recorded which). This CDR3 reads CSARRTVYEQYF. In DNA, the CDR3 is TGCAGTGCTAGAAGGACAGTCTACGAGCAGTACTTC.